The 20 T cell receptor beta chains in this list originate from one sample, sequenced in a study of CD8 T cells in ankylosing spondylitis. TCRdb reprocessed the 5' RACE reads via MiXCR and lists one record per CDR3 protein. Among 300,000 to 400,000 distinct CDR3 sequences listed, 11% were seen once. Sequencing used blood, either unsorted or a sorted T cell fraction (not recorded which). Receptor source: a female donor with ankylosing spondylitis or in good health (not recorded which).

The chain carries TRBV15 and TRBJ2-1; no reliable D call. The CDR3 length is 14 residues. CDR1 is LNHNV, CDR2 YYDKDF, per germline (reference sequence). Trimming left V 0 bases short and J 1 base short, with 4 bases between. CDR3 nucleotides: TGTGCCACCAGCAGAGATGGTTCCTACAATGAGCAGTTCTTC. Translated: CATSRDGSYNEQFF. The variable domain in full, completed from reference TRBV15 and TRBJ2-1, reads DAMVIQNPRYQVTQFGKPVTLSCSQTLNHNVMYWYQQKSSQAPKLLFHYYDKDFNNEADTPDNFQSRRPNTSFCFLDIRSPGLGDTAMYLCATSRDGSYNEQFFGPGTRLTVL.

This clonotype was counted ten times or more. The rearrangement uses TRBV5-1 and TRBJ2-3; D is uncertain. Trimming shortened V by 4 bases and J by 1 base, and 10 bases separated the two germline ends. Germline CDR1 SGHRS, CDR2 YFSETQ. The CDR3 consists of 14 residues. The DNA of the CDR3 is TGCGCCAGCAGCCCGAATTCAGGCACAGATACGCAGTATTTT. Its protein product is CASSPNSGTDTQYF.

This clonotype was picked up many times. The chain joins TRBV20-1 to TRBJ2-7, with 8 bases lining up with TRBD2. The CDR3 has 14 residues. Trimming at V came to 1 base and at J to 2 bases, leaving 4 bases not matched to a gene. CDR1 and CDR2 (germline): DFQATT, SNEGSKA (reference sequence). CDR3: CSARGASGPYEQYF. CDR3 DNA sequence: TGCAGTGCTAGAGGGGCTAGCGGGCCCTACGAGCAGTACTTC.

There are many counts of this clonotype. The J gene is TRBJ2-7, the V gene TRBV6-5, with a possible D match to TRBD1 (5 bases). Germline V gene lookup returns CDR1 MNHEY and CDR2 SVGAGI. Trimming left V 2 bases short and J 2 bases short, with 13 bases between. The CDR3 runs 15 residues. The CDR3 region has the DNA TGTGCCAGCAGTTACGGGGCCCCTCAACCCTACGAGCAGTACTTC. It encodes CASSYGAPQPYEQYF.

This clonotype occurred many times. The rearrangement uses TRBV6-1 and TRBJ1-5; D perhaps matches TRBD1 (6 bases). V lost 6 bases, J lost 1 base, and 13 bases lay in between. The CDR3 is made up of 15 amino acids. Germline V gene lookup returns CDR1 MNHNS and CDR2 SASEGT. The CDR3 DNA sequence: TGTGCCAGCAGCGCCAACACAGGGAGCAATCAGCCCCAGCATTTT. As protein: CASSANTGSNQPQHF.

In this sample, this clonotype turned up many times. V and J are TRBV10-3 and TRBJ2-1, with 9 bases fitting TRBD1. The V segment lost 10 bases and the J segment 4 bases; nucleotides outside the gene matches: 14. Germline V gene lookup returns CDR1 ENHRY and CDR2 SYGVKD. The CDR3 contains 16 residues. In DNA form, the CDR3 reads TGTGCCAAAAGTCCCCGAACGGGACAGGGTTACAATGAGCAGTTCTTC. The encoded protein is CAKSPRTGQGYNEQFF.

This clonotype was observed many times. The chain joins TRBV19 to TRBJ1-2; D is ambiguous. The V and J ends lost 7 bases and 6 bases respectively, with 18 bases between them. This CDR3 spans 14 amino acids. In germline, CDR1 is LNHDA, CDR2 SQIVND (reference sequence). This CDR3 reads CASTPGGIVDGYTF. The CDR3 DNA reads TGTGCCAGTACCCCGGGCGGGATTGTGGATGGCTACACCTTC.

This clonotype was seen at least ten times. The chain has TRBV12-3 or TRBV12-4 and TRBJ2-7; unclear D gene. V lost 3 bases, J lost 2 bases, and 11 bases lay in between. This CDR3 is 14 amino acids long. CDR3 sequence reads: CASSFQLKAYEQYF. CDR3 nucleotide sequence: TGTGCCAGCAGTTTTCAGCTTAAAGCCTACGAGCAGTACTTC.

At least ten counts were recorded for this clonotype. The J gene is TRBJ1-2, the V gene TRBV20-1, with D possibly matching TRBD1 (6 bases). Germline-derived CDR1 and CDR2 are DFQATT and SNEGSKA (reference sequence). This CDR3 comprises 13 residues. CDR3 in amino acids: CRAGDTGQYGYTF. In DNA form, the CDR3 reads TGCAGGGCCGGAGATACAGGGCAATATGGCTACACCTTC.

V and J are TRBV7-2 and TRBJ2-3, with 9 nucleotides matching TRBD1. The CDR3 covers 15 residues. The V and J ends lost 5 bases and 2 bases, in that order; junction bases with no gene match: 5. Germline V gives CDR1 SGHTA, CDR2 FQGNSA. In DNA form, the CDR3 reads TGTGCCAGCAGCCCGGGACAGGGATTCACAGATACGCAGTATTTT. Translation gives CASSPGQGFTDTQYF.

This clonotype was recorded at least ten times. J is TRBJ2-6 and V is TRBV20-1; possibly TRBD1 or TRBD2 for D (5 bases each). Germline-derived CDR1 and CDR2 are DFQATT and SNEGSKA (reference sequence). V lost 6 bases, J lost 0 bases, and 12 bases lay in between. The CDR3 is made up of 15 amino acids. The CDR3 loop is CSARDGNSGANVLTF. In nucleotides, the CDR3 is TGCAGTGCGAGGGACGGCAACTCTGGGGCCAACGTCCTGACTTTC.

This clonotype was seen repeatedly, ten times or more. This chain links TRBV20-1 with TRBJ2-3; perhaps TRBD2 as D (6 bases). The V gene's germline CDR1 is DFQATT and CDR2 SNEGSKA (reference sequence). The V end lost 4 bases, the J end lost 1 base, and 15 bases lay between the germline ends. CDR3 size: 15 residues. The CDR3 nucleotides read TGCAGTGCTACCGCCCGGGCTAGCGGCACAGATACGCAGTATTTT. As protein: CSATARASGTDTQYF.

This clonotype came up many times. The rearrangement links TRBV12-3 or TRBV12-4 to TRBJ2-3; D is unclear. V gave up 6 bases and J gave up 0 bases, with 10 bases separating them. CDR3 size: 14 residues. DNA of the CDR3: TGTGCCAGCAGGGTGGAGTTTAGCACAGATACGCAGTATTTT. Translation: CASRVEFSTDTQYF.

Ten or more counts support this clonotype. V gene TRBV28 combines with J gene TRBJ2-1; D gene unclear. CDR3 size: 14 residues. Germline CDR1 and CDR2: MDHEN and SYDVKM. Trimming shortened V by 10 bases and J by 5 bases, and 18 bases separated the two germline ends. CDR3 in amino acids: CAIYPAGRNNEQFF. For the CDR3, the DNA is TGTGCCATTTACCCAGCTGGCAGAAACAATGAGCAGTTCTTC.

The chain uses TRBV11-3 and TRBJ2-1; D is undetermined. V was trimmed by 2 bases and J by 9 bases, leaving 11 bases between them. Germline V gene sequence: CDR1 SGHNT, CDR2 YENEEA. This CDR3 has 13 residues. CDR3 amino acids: CASSLPPVGEQFF. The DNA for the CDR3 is TGTGCCAGCAGCTTACCCCCGGTGGGTGAGCAGTTCTTC.

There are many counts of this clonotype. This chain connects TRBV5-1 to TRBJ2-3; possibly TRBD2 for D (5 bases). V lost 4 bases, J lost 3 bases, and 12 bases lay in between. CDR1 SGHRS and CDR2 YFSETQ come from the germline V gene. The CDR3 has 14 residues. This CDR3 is CASSTGLETDTQYF. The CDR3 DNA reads TGCGCCAGCAGCACCGGACTGGAGACAGATACGCAGTATTTT.

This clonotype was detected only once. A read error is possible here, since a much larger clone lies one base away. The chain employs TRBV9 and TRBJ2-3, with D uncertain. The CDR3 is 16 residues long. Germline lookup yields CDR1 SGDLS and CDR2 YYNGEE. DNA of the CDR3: TGTGCCAGCAGCGCGAGGATCTTCCCCTACCCAGATACGCAGTGTTTT. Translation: CASSARIFPYPDTQCF.

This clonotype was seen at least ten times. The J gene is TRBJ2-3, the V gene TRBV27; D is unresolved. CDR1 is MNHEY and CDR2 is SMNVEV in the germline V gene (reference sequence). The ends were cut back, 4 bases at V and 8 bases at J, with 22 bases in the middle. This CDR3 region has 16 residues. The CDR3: CASSSTYLGPRSTQYF. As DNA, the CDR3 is TGTGCCAGCAGTTCCACTTATCTCGGGCCACGGAGTACGCAGTATTTT.

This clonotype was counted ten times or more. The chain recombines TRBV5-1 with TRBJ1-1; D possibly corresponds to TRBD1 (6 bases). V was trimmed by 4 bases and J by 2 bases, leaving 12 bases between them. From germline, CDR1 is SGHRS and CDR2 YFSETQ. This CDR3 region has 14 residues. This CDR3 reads CASSTGHQNTEAFF. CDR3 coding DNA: TGCGCCAGCAGCACGGGACACCAAAACACTGAAGCTTTCTTT.

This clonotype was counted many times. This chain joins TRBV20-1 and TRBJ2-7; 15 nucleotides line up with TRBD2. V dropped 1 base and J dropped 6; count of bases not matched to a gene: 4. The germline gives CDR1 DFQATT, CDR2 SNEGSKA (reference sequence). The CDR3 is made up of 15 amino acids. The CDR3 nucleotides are TGCAGTGCTAGAGGCCCGGGACTAGCGGGAGGCGAGCAGTACTTC. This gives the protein CSARGPGLAGGEQYF.